The rows below give T cell receptor beta chains drawn from one sample of a study of molecular identifiers for immune sequencing clone quantification. TCRdb itself ran the PCR reads through MiXCR, one entry per CDR3 protein. This sample yields about 640,000 distinct CDR3 sequences, of which approximately 20% are seen a single time; around 0.9% belongs to the top ten. Sequenced input: naive CD8+ T cells from blood, with Jurkat cell RNA spiked in. Source of these receptors: a human donor in good health. Some libraries in this study had Jurkat cell RNA spiked in. The CDR3 runs from the conserved cysteine through the conserved F or W. D genes are given only for firm matches. Rows may omit the clone size; those that give it use once, few, many or a size class.

CDR3 | DNA | V | size | D | J | length
CASRPGTSGTDTQYF | TGTGCCAGCAGACCCGGGACTAGCGGCACAGATACGCAGTATTTT | TRBV6-2/TRBV6-3 | many | TRBD2 | TRBJ2-3 | 15
CASSDGTGGPDTQYF | TGTGCCAGCAGCGACGGGACAGGGGGTCCAGATACGCAGTATTTT | TRBV11-2 | few | TRBD1 | TRBJ2-3 | 15
CASSPRDSNQPQHF | TGTGCCAGCAGTCCCCGGGACAGCAATCAGCCCCAGCATTTT | TRBV28 | many | . | TRBJ1-5 | 14
CASSLIAGRETQYF | TGTGCCAGCAGCCTCATAGCGGGACGAGAGACCCAGTACTTC | TRBV12-3/TRBV12-4 | many | TRBD2 | TRBJ2-5 | 14
CAWSVGLDYEQYF | TGTGCCTGGAGTGTGGGCCTCGACTACGAGCAGTACTTC | TRBV30 | many | . | TRBJ2-7 | 13
CASSRRGGAFQETQYF | TGTGCCAGCAGCCGCAGGGGGGGGGCCTTCCAAGAGACCCAGTACTTC | TRBV12-3/TRBV12-4 | few | . | TRBJ2-5 | 16
CASSYAAFYNEQFF | TGTGCCAGCAGTTATGCTGCGTTCTACAATGAGCAGTTCTTC | TRBV27 | few | . | TRBJ2-1 | 14
CASSEAASANTEAFF | TGTGCCAGCAGTGAAGCGGCGTCAGCGAACACTGAAGCTTTCTTT | TRBV2 | many | . | TRBJ1-1 | 15
CASSLGLSYNYGYTF | TGTGCCAGCAGTTTAGGGCTCAGCTACAACTATGGCTACACCTTC | TRBV12-3/TRBV12-4 | many | . | TRBJ1-2 | 15
CASKGTGFSGNTIYF | TGTGCCAGCAAGGGAACAGGGTTCTCTGGAAACACCATATATTTT | TRBV12-3/TRBV12-4 | few | . | TRBJ1-3 | 15
CASRGGGYETQYF | TGTGCCAGTAGAGGGGGCGGGTATGAGACCCAGTACTTC | TRBV19 | . | TRBD1 | TRBJ2-5 | 13